The clone carrying this T cell receptor (beta chain) was seen a few times. What it binds is not known. Donation came from healthy Caucasian individuals in Russia who were aged about 6 to 95. No fewer than 5 micrograms of total RNA were isolated from every sample. The data were obtained in a study of blood T cells in healthy people across ages. Whole-study findings and limits: Among long-lived donors, naive CD4+ cells were more numerous and diversity higher than in aged donors.

A second about 7 to 11 cycle PCR used barcoded and J-beta primers. A template-switch adaptor with 12 random nucleotides tagged each cDNA molecule. TCRdb redid the calling of the 5' RACE reads with MiXCR, one entry per CDR3 protein. Counted here are more than 500,000 distinct CDR3 sequences, roughly a quarter occurring once; the ten biggest clones make up about 18%. CDR1 is LNHNV and CDR2 is YYDKDF in the germline V gene (reference sequence). The CDR3 is made up of 15 amino acids. The chain uses TRBV15 and TRBJ2-5; the D gene is possibly TRBD1 (6 bases). The better agreement between TRBJ2-7 and the DNA end casts doubt on the J call. The receptor's source is a woman aged 70-85 years in good health. The material sequenced was blood. The CDR3: CATSRTRDISYEQYF. The CDR3 DNA reads TGTGCCACCAGCAGAACCCGGGACATCTCCTACGAGCAGTACTTC.